These 22 T cell receptor beta chains were sequenced from one sample in a study of blood T cell repertoires in COVID-19. Produced via immunoSEQ multiplex PCR; TCRdb's table is partial and in-frame only. The sample lists about 70,000 clones, around 83% occurring once. Sequenced material: peripheral blood. Receptors were obtained from a man older than 75 with acute or convalescent COVID-19.

The rearrangement uses TRBV6-5 and TRBJ1-4, with a possible D match to TRBD1 (5 bases). Trimming removed 6 bases at V and 5 bases at J, with 13 bases between. The CDR3 is 14 residues long. Germline V CDR1 and CDR2: MNHEY, SVGAGI. CDR3 bases: TGTGCCAGCAGGACAGCTGAGACCAATGAAAAACTGTTTTTT. Translation gives CASRTAETNEKLFF.

The chain joins TRBV4-2 to TRBJ1-2; 8 nucleotides agree with TRBD1. Germline CDR1 LGHNA, CDR2 YNFKEQ. The CDR3 is 15 amino acids. V was clipped by 1 base and J by 4 bases; unmatched bases: 5. The CDR3 here is CASSQVTGTGYGYTF. The CDR3 nucleotides are TGTGCCAGCAGCCAAGTAACCGGGACAGGCTATGGCTACACCTTC.

This clone was detected a few times. The V call is TRBV28, the J call TRBJ1-1, with TRBD1 matching over 8 bases. The length of the CDR3 is 16 residues. Germline assignment: CDR1 MDHEN and CDR2 SYDVKM. The V gene end was trimmed by 5 bases and the J gene end by 0 bases; junction bases not matched to a gene: 8. This CDR3 reads CASSTGTGSMNTEAFF. The CDR3 DNA sequence: TGTGCCAGCAGTACCGGGACAGGAAGTATGAACACTGAAGCTTTCTTT.

The rearrangement joins TRBV7-2 to TRBJ2-1; 8 bases are shared with TRBD2. The J segment lost 8 bases and the V segment lost 5 bases, leaving 11 bases of the junction unmatched. The CDR3 sequence is 15 residues long. CDR1 is SGHTA and CDR2 is FQGNSA in the germline V gene. DNA for the CDR3: TGTGCCAGCAGCCTAGGGGCGGGGGGATTCTATGAGCAGTTCTTC. Protein: CASSLGAGGFYEQFF.

V usage is TRBV3-1 (or the pseudogene TRBV3-2) and J usage is TRBJ2-7; 8 bases match TRBD2. V lost 4 bases to trimming and J lost 3 bases; unmatched junction nucleotides: 5. Per the germline V gene, CDR1 is LGHDT and CDR2 is YNNKEL (reference sequence). The CDR3 runs to 14 residues. The DNA of the CDR3 is TGTGCCAGCAGCCTAAGCGGGAGCGGCTACGAGCAGTACTTC. Translated: CASSLSGSGYEQYF.

This clone is a singleton in its sample. Mismatch with germline at one junction end may stem from a read error. The chain is built from TRBV5-5 and TRBJ2-7; 7 bases are shared with TRBD2. Germline CDR1 is SGHKS and CDR2 is YYEKEE (reference sequence). This CDR3 is built from 14 residues. As DNA, the CDR3 is TGTGCCAGCAGCTTGGAACCCACCGGGACCAGCGGGGACTTC. It codes for CASSLEPTGTSGDF. Full variable domain (outside the CDR3, taken from reference TRBV5-5 and TRBJ2-7): DAGVTQSPTHLIKTRGQQVTLRCSPISGHKSVSWYQQVLGQGPQFIFQYYEKEERGRGNFPDRFSARQFPNYSSELNVNALLLGDSALYLCASSLEPTGTSGDFGPGTRLTVT.

This chain joins TRBV9 and TRBJ2-7; possibly TRBD2 for D (5 bases). Trimming pared 3 bases from V and 3 bases from J, leaving 7 bases between. Germline CDR1 is SGDLS and CDR2 is YYNGEE. CDR3 size: 12 residues. In DNA, the CDR3 is TGTGCCAGCAGCGCCCGGGACTACGAGCAGTACTTC. Translated: CASSARDYEQYF.

The chain recombines TRBV19 with TRBJ1-1; 10 bases are shared with TRBD1. Trimming removed 0 bases from V and 2 bases from J; junction bases left unmatched: 12. There are 19 residues in the CDR3. Germline values: CDR1 LNHDA, CDR2 SQIVND (reference sequence). As DNA, the CDR3 is TGTGCCAGTAGTATAGAAGGGCTGGCTTGGACAGGGGGAAACACTGAAGCTTTCTTT. It translates to CASSIEGLAWTGGNTEAFF.

The chain carries TRBV10-3 and TRBJ2-3, with TRBD2 matching over 11 bases. Germline V gene data show CDR1 as ENHRY and CDR2 as SYGVKD. The V and J ends lost 5 bases and 3 bases, in that order; junction bases with no gene match: 7. The CDR3 sequence is 16 residues long. The CDR3 bases are TGTGCCATCAGTACTAGCGGGAGTTTGTTGACAGATACGCAGTATTTT. It yields the protein CAISTSGSLLTDTQYF.

This sequence joins TRBV5-1 and TRBJ2-6; 9 nucleotides match TRBD1. The CDR3 is 18 residues long. After removal of 4 bases from V and 0 bases from J, the junction contained 8 bases not matched to a gene. Germline CDR1 SGHRS, CDR2 YFSETQ. CDR3: CASSPGQGGGSGANVLTF. DNA for the CDR3: TGCGCCAGCAGCCCGGGACAGGGAGGGGGCTCTGGGGCCAACGTCCTGACTTTC.

V and J are TRBV27 and TRBJ2-3; 8 bases align to TRBD2. The V gene's germline CDR1 is MNHEY and CDR2 SMNVEV (reference sequence). V lost 6 bases to trimming and J lost 1 base; unmatched junction nucleotides: 30. The CDR3 totals 23 residues. CDR3 residues: CASSLEVRAGGGSKPTRTDTQYF. CDR3 in DNA: TGTGCCAGCAGCCTTGAGGTCCGTGCTGGCGGGGGGTCAAAACCAACCCGCACAGATACGCAGTATTTT.

The genes are TRBV5-5 and TRBJ1-5, with 7 bases that match TRBD1. With 4 bases clipped from V and 3 bases from J, the junction kept 16 bases outside the gene matches. The germline gives CDR1 SGHKS, CDR2 YYEKEE (reference sequence). CDR3 length: 18 amino acids. CDR3 coding DNA: TGTGCCAGCAGCCGACTTACCCGGGACAGTCTTATCAATCAGCCCCAGCATTTT. This gives the protein CASSRLTRDSLINQPQHF.

This chain links TRBV7-2 with TRBJ2-2, with 8 bases aligning to TRBD2. The length of the CDR3 is 14 residues. In germline, CDR1 is SGHTA, CDR2 FQGNSA. Trimming took 7 bases from V and 5 from J; bases not matched to a gene: 6. As DNA, the CDR3 is TGTGCCAGCAAAGGGACTAGAAGAACCGGGGAGCTGTTTTTT. The encoded protein is CASKGTRRTGELFF.

The chain links TRBV7-2 to TRBJ2-7, with D perhaps TRBD1 (6 bases). Germline values: CDR1 SGHTA, CDR2 FQGNSA. Trimming took 7 bases from V and 0 from J, leaving 13 bases between them. The CDR3 sequence is 14 residues long. CDR3 nucleotide sequence: TGTGCCAGCATCCCCGTGACAGGCTCCTACGAGCAGTACTTC. Translating it yields CASIPVTGSYEQYF.

The rearrangement uses TRBV7-2 and TRBJ1-5, with TRBD1 identical over 8 bases. Germline V gene data show CDR1 as SGHTA and CDR2 as FQGNSA. The CDR3 is made up of 17 amino acids. The junction had 8 bases not matched to a gene; V was cut back by 1 base and J by 3 bases. The CDR3 sequence is CASSLGGTGPFNQPQHF. The CDR3 DNA reads TGTGCCAGCAGCTTAGGGGGGACAGGTCCTTTCAATCAGCCCCAGCATTTT.

This chain uses TRBV10-1 with TRBJ2-3; maybe TRBD1 (5 bases). This CDR3 region has 14 residues. Between the trimmed V and J ends, which lost 4 bases and 2 bases, there was a span of 10 bases. The germline V gene has CDR1 WNHNN and CDR2 SYGVQD (reference sequence). Written as DNA, the CDR3 is TGCGCCAGCAGTGGACAGCTCTACACAGATACGCAGTATTTT. This translates into CASSGQLYTDTQYF.

In this sample, this clone turned up once. The J gene is TRBJ2-1, the V gene TRBV11-2; TRBD2 might be the D (5 bases). The CDR3 spans 16 residues. Germline CDR1 SGHAT, CDR2 FQNNGV. Trimming pared 4 bases from V and 3 bases from J, leaving 16 bases between. The CDR3 region is CASSSAVGSLYNEQFF. The DNA for the CDR3 is TGTGCCAGCAGCTCAGCGGTGGGGTCGCTCTACAATGAGCAGTTCTTC.

The CDR3 region is CASSESAGAISGELFF. The CDR3 DNA is TGCGCCAGCAGTGAGTCTGCGGGAGCTATCTCCGGGGAGCTGTTTTTT. The chain uses TRBV10-1 and TRBJ2-2; TRBD2 agrees at 7 bases. The CDR3 spans 16 residues. Germline-derived CDR1 and CDR2 are WNHNN and SYGVQD (reference sequence). Trimming took 0 bases from V and 6 from J; bases not matched to a gene: 7.

The chain is built from TRBV7-6 and TRBJ1-1; D is unclear. The germline gives CDR1 SGHVS, CDR2 FNYEAQ. This CDR3 contains 14 residues. V was trimmed by 2 bases and J by 0 bases, leaving 7 bases between them. As DNA, the CDR3 is TGTGCCAGCAGCTTACGGGTGATGAACACTGAAGCTTTCTTT. The encoded protein is CASSLRVMNTEAFF.

This clone was detected a few times. The chain employs TRBV4-3 and TRBJ1-1; D is perhaps TRBD1 (6 bases). The CDR3 runs 14 residues. Between the trimmed V and J ends, which lost 4 bases and 5 bases, there was a span of 14 bases. Germline values: CDR1 LGHNA, CDR2 YSLEER. The CDR3 region has the DNA TGCGCCAGCAGCCCAAGCACTAGGGGGACTGAAGCTTTCTTT. This codes for CASSPSTRGTEAFF.

The CDR3 reads CASSQGGINEQFF. The CDR3 bases are TGTGCCAGCAGCCAGGGGGGGATCAATGAGCAGTTCTTC. V is TRBV3-1 (or the pseudogene TRBV3-2) and J is TRBJ2-1, with 7 bases that match TRBD2. V lost 3 bases, J lost 6 bases, and 2 bases stayed unmatched. The CDR3 covers 13 residues. The V gene's germline CDR1 is LGHDT and CDR2 YNNKEL (reference sequence).

The rearrangement links TRBV2 to TRBJ2-3; D gene unclear. This CDR3 comprises 15 residues. Trimming shortened V by 0 bases and J by 0 bases, and 7 bases separated the two germline ends. The germline V gene encodes CDR1 SNHLY and CDR2 FYNNEI. CDR3 loop: CASSEARLSTDTQYF. The CDR3 DNA reads TGTGCCAGCAGTGAAGCGAGGCTAAGCACAGATACGCAGTATTTT.